This is a list of T cell receptor beta chains from one sample in a study of T cell responses to AZD1222 COVID-19 vaccine. The table came from immunoSEQ multiplex PCR; TCRdb's copy has only in-frame clones and leaves some out. Here the sample spans 100,000 or so clones, 84% being singletons. Source: peripheral blood, taken on day 0 of AZD1222 vaccination. The receptors were gathered from an adult in good health. CDR3s include the opening cysteine and the closing phenylalanine or tryptophan. The D gene is left open where the match is weak. Only part of the rows carry a size: once, few, many, or a class if the clone is expanded.

abundance: -; len: 14; v_gene: TRBV27; j_gene: TRBJ2-1; d_gene: -; CDR3nt: TGTGCCAGCACTAGCGCGAACTCCTACAATGAGCAGTTCTTC; CDR3aa: CASTSANSYNEQFF
abundance: -; len: 13; v_gene: TRBV12-5; j_gene: TRBJ1-2; d_gene: -; CDR3nt: TGTGCTAGTGGCATTCCCGGGATCCATGGCTACACCTTC; CDR3aa: CASGIPGIHGYTF
abundance: once; len: 15; v_gene: TRBV28; j_gene: TRBJ1-4; d_gene: TRBD1; CDR3nt: TGTGCCAGCACCGCCGCTGGGACAGGAGGCGAAAAACTGTTTTTT; CDR3aa: CASTAAGTGGEKLFF
abundance: -; len: 15; v_gene: TRBV27; j_gene: TRBJ1-5; d_gene: -; CDR3nt: TGTGCCAGGTCCCTCCTGCAGCCGCAGCCTCAGCCCCAGCATTTT; CDR3aa: CARSLLQPQPQPQHF
abundance: -; len: 17; v_gene: TRBV14; j_gene: TRBJ1-4; d_gene: TRBD1; CDR3nt: TGTGCCAGCAGCAAAAGGCCGGGACAGGCAACTAATGAAAAACTGTTTTTT; CDR3aa: CASSKRPGQATNEKLFF
abundance: -; len: 15; v_gene: TRBV5-1; j_gene: TRBJ1-2; d_gene: -; CDR3nt: TGCGCCAGCAGCTTGGATGGATCGTTAATCTATGGCTACACCTTC; CDR3aa: CASSLDGSLIYGYTF
abundance: -; len: 17; v_gene: TRBV3-1/TRBV3-2; j_gene: TRBJ2-6; d_gene: -; CDR3nt: TGTGCCAGCAGCAAGGGGGACGGTTACTCTGGGGCCAACGTCCTGACTTTC; CDR3aa: CASSKGDGYSGANVLTF
abundance: -; len: 15; v_gene: TRBV6-4; j_gene: TRBJ2-2; d_gene: -; CDR3nt: TGTGCCAGCATGGGAGCCTCCCCGAACACCGGGGAGCTGTTTTTT; CDR3aa: CASMGASPNTGELFF
abundance: -; len: 15; v_gene: TRBV5-6; j_gene: TRBJ1-1; d_gene: -; CDR3nt: TGTGCCAGCAGCTGGGGGCGGGTATTGAACACTGAAGCTTTCTTT; CDR3aa: CASSWGRVLNTEAFF
abundance: -; len: 18; v_gene: TRBV15; j_gene: TRBJ1-1; d_gene: -; CDR3nt: TGTGCCACCAGCAGACCCCCCCGTGGGGCGATTTTGAACACTGAAGCTTTCTTT; CDR3aa: CATSRPPRGAILNTEAFF
abundance: -; len: 15; v_gene: TRBV9; j_gene: TRBJ2-2; d_gene: -; CDR3nt: TGTGCCAGCAGGGAGGAGATATCGAACACCGGGGAGCTGTTTTTT; CDR3aa: CASREEISNTGELFF
abundance: once; len: 15; v_gene: TRBV6-5; j_gene: TRBJ2-2; d_gene: -; CDR3nt: TGTGCCAGCATTGGGCGAAGCGCGAACACCGGGGAGCTGTTTTTT; CDR3aa: CASIGRSANTGELFF
abundance: -; len: 13; v_gene: TRBV6-5; j_gene: TRBJ2-5; d_gene: TRBD2; CDR3nt: TGTGCCAGCATCCGTCGGGGGGACGAGACCCAGTACTTC; CDR3aa: CASIRRGDETQYF
abundance: -; len: 15; v_gene: TRBV19; j_gene: TRBJ2-1; d_gene: TRBD2; CDR3nt: TGTGCCAGTAGCGAAGGGACTAGCGGGGGGTCTGAGCAGTTCTTC; CDR3aa: CASSEGTSGGSEQFF
abundance: -; len: 15; v_gene: TRBV7-2; j_gene: TRBJ2-3; d_gene: -; CDR3nt: TGTGCCAGCAGCTTAGCGGGGGTATCCACAGATACGCAGTATTTT; CDR3aa: CASSLAGVSTDTQYF
abundance: -; len: 18; v_gene: TRBV11-3; j_gene: TRBJ2-2; d_gene: TRBD2; CDR3nt: TGTGCCAGCAGCCCGAGGACTAGCGGGGGCCCCAGTAACGGGGAGCTGTTTTTT; CDR3aa: CASSPRTSGGPSNGELFF
abundance: -; len: 14; v_gene: TRBV30; j_gene: TRBJ1-6; d_gene: -; CDR3nt: TGTGCCTGGAACGGCGGACCACGGAATTCACCCCTCCACTTT; CDR3aa: CAWNGGPRNSPLHF
abundance: -; len: 13; v_gene: TRBV6-5; j_gene: TRBJ1-1; d_gene: -; CDR3nt: TGTGCCAGCAGGTACGGACCCGGGGCTGAAGCTTTCTTT; CDR3aa: CASRYGPGAEAFF
abundance: -; len: 15; v_gene: TRBV6-5; j_gene: TRBJ1-5; d_gene: TRBD1; CDR3nt: TGTGCCAGCAGCCTGGGACAGGGGCAGGATCAGCCCCAGCATTTT; CDR3aa: CASSLGQGQDQPQHF
abundance: -; len: 18; v_gene: TRBV4-2; j_gene: TRBJ1-3; d_gene: -; CDR3nt: TGTGCCAGCAGCCAAGCCGGTAACACAGGGTCGTCTGGAAACACCATATATTTT; CDR3aa: CASSQAGNTGSSGNTIYF
abundance: few; len: 11; v_gene: TRBV2; j_gene: TRBJ2-1; d_gene: TRBD2; CDR3nt: TGTGCCAGCGGGACTATCAATGAGCAGTTCTTC; CDR3aa: CASGTINEQFF
abundance: -; len: 13; v_gene: TRBV6-5; j_gene: TRBJ2-3; d_gene: -; CDR3nt: TGTGCCAGCACCAACCCGGGGGTGGATACGCAGTATTTT; CDR3aa: CASTNPGVDTQYF
abundance: -; len: 15; v_gene: TRBV10-3; j_gene: TRBJ2-6; d_gene: TRBD2; CDR3nt: TGTGCCATCAGGGGAGGGGAGACTGGGGCCAACGTCCTGACTTTC; CDR3aa: CAIRGGETGANVLTF
abundance: -; len: 11; v_gene: TRBV7-9; j_gene: TRBJ1-2; d_gene: -; CDR3nt: TGTGCCAGCAGCTTATTAAGCGGCTACACCTTC; CDR3aa: CASSLLSGYTF
abundance: -; len: 13; v_gene: TRBV25-1; j_gene: TRBJ2-3; d_gene: -; CDR3nt: TGTGCCAGCAGTGAATACACCACAGATACGCAGTATTTT; CDR3aa: CASSEYTTDTQYF
abundance: once; len: 16; v_gene: TRBV14; j_gene: TRBJ2-3; d_gene: -; CDR3nt: TGTGCCAGCAGCCTGGGAGGCGGGGTGGTGTCAGATACGCAGTATTTT; CDR3aa: CASSLGGGVVSDTQYF
abundance: once; len: 16; v_gene: TRBV6-2/TRBV6-3; j_gene: TRBJ2-3; d_gene: TRBD2; CDR3nt: TGTGCCAGCAGTTGGGCCCTAGCGGGGGTCACAGATACGCAGTATTTT; CDR3aa: CASSWALAGVTDTQYF
abundance: -; len: 12; v_gene: TRBV19; j_gene: TRBJ2-1; d_gene: TRBD1; CDR3nt: TGTGCCAGCACCTCACAGGGGAATGAGCAGTTCTTC; CDR3aa: CASTSQGNEQFF
abundance: -; len: 12; v_gene: TRBV2; j_gene: TRBJ1-2; d_gene: TRBD1; CDR3nt: TGTGCCAGCAACAGGGGGAACTATGGCTACACCTTC; CDR3aa: CASNRGNYGYTF